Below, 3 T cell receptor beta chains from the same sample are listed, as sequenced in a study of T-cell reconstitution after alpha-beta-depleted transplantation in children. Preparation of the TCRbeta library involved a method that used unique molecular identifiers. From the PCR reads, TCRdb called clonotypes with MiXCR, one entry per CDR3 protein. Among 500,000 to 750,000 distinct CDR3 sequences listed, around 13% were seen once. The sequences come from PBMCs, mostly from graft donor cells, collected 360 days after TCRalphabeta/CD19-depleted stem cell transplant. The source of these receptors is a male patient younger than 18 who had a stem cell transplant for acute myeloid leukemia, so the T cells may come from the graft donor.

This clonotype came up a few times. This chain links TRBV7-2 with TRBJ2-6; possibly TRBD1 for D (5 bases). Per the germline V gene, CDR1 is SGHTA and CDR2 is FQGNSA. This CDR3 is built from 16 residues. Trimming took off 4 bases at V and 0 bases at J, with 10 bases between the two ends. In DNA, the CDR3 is TGTGCCAGCAGCTCAGACAGATTCTCTGGGGCCAACGTCCTGACTTTC. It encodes CASSSDRFSGANVLTF.

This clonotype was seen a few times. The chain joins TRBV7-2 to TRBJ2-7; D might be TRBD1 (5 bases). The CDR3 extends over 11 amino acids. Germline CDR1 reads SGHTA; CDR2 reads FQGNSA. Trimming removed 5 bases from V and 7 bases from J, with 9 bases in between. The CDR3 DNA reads TGTGCCAGCAGCCGGACATCGGAGCAGTACTTC. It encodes CASSRTSEQYF.

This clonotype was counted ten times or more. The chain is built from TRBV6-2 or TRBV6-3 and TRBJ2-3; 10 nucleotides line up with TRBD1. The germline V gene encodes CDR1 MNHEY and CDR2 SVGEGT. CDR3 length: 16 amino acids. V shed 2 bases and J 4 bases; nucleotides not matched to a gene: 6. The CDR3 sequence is CASSYRGQGVADTQYF. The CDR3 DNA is TGTGCCAGCAGTTACCGAGGACAGGGGGTTGCAGATACGCAGTATTTT.